The 19 T cell receptor beta chains reported below all come from one sample, sequenced in a study of cytomegalovirus exposure and HLA in healthy donors. Amplification used 60 Vbeta primers and 13 Jbeta primers. Here immunoSEQ multiplex PCR was the method, and the copy in TCRdb shows in-frame clones only, minus some. The profile shows about 64,000 clones, 85% of them singletons. Sequencing was done on a sample of PBMCs. These receptor sequences come from a female donor in good health and CMV-seronegative.

The chain links TRBV28 to TRBJ1-1, with no clear D. Trimming pared 2 bases from V and 5 bases from J, leaving 6 bases between. This CDR3 contains 12 residues. Germline assignment: CDR1 MDHEN and CDR2 SYDVKM. CDR3 coding DNA: TGTGCCAGCAGTTTAGGGCTGACTGAAGCTTTCTTT. Protein sequence: CASSLGLTEAFF.

This sequence joins TRBV6-4 and TRBJ2-1; no reliable D call. This CDR3 region has 15 residues. V was cut by 1 base and J by 0 bases, with 7 bases left in between. Per germline, CDR1 MRHNA and CDR2 SNTAGT. The CDR3 here is CASSDYPSSYNEQFF. DNA for the CDR3: TGTGCCAGCAGTGACTATCCGAGCTCCTACAATGAGCAGTTCTTC.

This chain links TRBV5-6 with TRBJ1-4, with 10 bases that match TRBD1. Trimming removed 1 base from V and 8 bases from J; junction bases left unmatched: 5. This CDR3 comprises 15 residues. The V gene's germline CDR1 is SGHDT and CDR2 YYEEEE. This CDR3 reads CASSLLGTGEEKLFF. CDR3 sequence (DNA): TGTGCCAGCAGCTTGCTAGGGACAGGGGAGGAAAAACTGTTTTTT.

In its sample, this clone was seen a few times. The J gene is TRBJ2-3, the V gene TRBV6-4, with D possibly TRBD2 on 6 matching bases. Trimming took 3 bases from V and 0 from J, leaving 10 bases between them. This CDR3 spans 15 amino acids. The germline CDR1 and CDR2 sequences are MRHNA and SNTAGT. The CDR3 nucleotides are TGTGCCAGCAGTGAGGAGGGCGGGAGCACAGATACGCAGTATTTT. Translation: CASSEEGGSTDTQYF.

The chain recombines TRBV28 with TRBJ2-1, with TRBD1 matching over 8 bases. This CDR3 contains 15 residues. Unmatched junction bases numbered 5, after V lost 5 bases and J lost 2 bases. Germline V gives CDR1 MDHEN, CDR2 SYDVKM. CDR3 bases: TGTGCCAGCAGTCTAGGACAGGGAGCCTACAATGAGCAGTTCTTC. Translated, it gives CASSLGQGAYNEQFF.

The rearrangement uses TRBV18 and TRBJ2-3, with D possibly TRBD2 on 5 matching bases. The V end lost 4 bases, the J end lost 4 bases, and 12 bases lay between the germline ends. This CDR3 spans 14 amino acids. Germline V gives CDR1 KGHSH, CDR2 LQKENI. The CDR3 spells CASSLTSGSDTQYF. In DNA form, the CDR3 reads TGTGCCAGCTCACTAACTAGTGGTTCAGATACGCAGTATTTT.

The chain has TRBV28 and TRBJ2-7; D is unclear. There are 16 residues in the CDR3. V was trimmed by 1 base and J by 0 bases, leaving 13 bases between them. Germline V lookup: CDR1 MDHEN, CDR2 SYDVKM. The CDR3 nucleotides read TGTGCCAGCAGTTTATTCGCCGGTCTACGCTCCTACGAGCAGTACTTC. It specifies CASSLFAGLRSYEQYF.

The J gene is TRBJ2-7, the V gene TRBV12-1; the table assigns TRBD2, which was not confirmed against the DNA. TRBV12-1 is tagged as a pseudogene. The CDR3 is 15 residues long. The CDR3 DNA sequence: TGTGCCAGCAGCTTCCGCCGCCACGTCGTAGACGAGCAGTACTTC. Encoded protein: CASSFRRHVVDEQYF.

The rearrangement links TRBV5-1 to TRBJ2-3; TRBD2 matches at 9 bases. CDR1 is SGHRS, CDR2 YFSETQ, per germline. J lost 6 bases, V lost 4 bases, and 9 bases had no gene match. The CDR3 length is 15 residues. In DNA, the CDR3 is TGCGCCAGCAGCGCGGAGCGGGGGGCCATGGATACGCAGTATTTT. It encodes CASSAERGAMDTQYF.

In DNA, the CDR3 is TGTGCCAGCAGCCCGGGACAGGGAGGCTCTGGAAACACCATATATTTT. Protein product: CASSPGQGGSGNTIYF. The chain joins TRBV5-4 to TRBJ1-3, with TRBD1 identical over 9 bases. Germline CDR1 is SGHNT and CDR2 is YYREEE (reference sequence). This CDR3 has 16 amino acids. V lost 4 bases, J lost 0 bases, and 5 bases stayed unmatched.

The gene calls are TRBV7-2 and TRBJ2-1; 11 bases agree with TRBD2. This CDR3 is built from 16 residues. The V segment lost 5 bases and the J segment 6 bases; nucleotides outside the gene matches: 9. CDR1 and CDR2 from the germline V gene are SGHTA and FQGNSA. The CDR3 DNA reads TGTGCCAGCAGCGCATTAGCGGGAGGGCCTCTCAATGAGCAGTTCTTC. It codes for CASSALAGGPLNEQFF.

The chain combines TRBV6-1 with TRBJ2-3; D gene uncertain. The CDR3 contains 15 residues. Trimming removed 1 base from V and 4 bases from J, with 12 bases in between. The germline CDR1 and CDR2 sequences are MNHNS and SASEGT. The CDR3 reads CASSEGFVAPDTQYF. CDR3 sequence (DNA): TGTGCCAGCAGTGAAGGCTTTGTAGCCCCAGATACGCAGTATTTT.

This rearrangement joins TRBV5-8 to TRBJ2-5; 8 positions match TRBD2. Trimming took 3 bases from V and 1 from J; bases not matched to a gene: 8. CDR3 length equals 16 residues. Per the germline V gene, CDR1 is SGHTS and CDR2 is YDEGEE. The CDR3 protein is CASSWTGTRGQETQYF. The CDR3 DNA follows: TGTGCCAGCAGCTGGACCGGGACTAGGGGCCAAGAGACCCAGTACTTC.

The chain has TRBV5-5 and TRBJ1-5; D gene unclear. The germline gives CDR1 SGHKS, CDR2 YYEKEE (reference sequence). There are 16 residues in the CDR3. Trimming shortened V by 5 bases and J by 3 bases, and 18 bases separated the two germline ends. The CDR3 loop is CASSSRTGQDNQPQHF. Here the CDR3 DNA reads TGTGCCAGCAGTTCTCGAACTGGGCAGGACAATCAGCCCCAGCATTTT.

The chain uses TRBV6-1 and TRBJ1-1; D unresolved. The CDR3 sequence is 13 residues long. Germline loops: CDR1 MNHNS, CDR2 SASEGT. The ends were cut back, 6 bases at V and 5 bases at J, with 13 bases in the middle. CDR3 region: CASSSRGGTEAFF. CDR3 DNA: TGTGCCAGCAGCTCGCGGGGAGGTACTGAAGCTTTCTTT.

This clone has just one count. The chain carries TRBV9 and TRBJ2-1; the D gene is possibly TRBD2 (5 bases). V was shortened by 3 bases and J by 2 bases, with 15 bases between the two germline ends. CDR3 length: 16 amino acids. Germline values: CDR1 SGDLS, CDR2 YYNGEE. The CDR3 nucleotides read TGTGCCAGCAGCGCCCTCCCAGCGGACCCCTACAATGAGCAGTTCTTC. This encodes CASSALPADPYNEQFF.

The V call is TRBV2, the J call TRBJ2-3; TRBD1 aligns across 8 bases. This CDR3 comprises 15 residues. V was clipped by 7 bases and J by 3 bases; unmatched bases: 9. Germline-derived CDR1 and CDR2 are SNHLY and FYNNEI. CDR3 protein: CASTPRQGLTDTQYF. As DNA, the CDR3 is TGTGCCAGCACCCCAAGACAGGGGTTGACAGATACGCAGTATTTT.

This clone has a single count. V is TRBV4-3 and J is TRBJ2-7; D remains ambiguous. CDR3 length equals 13 residues. Germline CDR1 is LGHNA and CDR2 is YSLEER. The ends were cut back, 0 bases at V and 2 bases at J, with 5 bases in the middle. CDR3 nucleotide sequence: TGCGCCAGCAGCCAAGACGGAGCCTACGAGCAGTACTTC. The encoded protein is CASSQDGAYEQYF.

The chain uses TRBV2 and TRBJ1-2, with D perhaps matching TRBD1 (6 bases). Germline V CDR1 and CDR2: SNHLY, FYNNEI. The germline V and J ends were trimmed by 1 base and 6 bases, with 12 bases remaining between them. The CDR3 is 14 amino acids. CDR3 nucleotide sequence: TGTGCCAGCAGTGAAGTCCAGGGGATTGATGGCTACACCTTC. Residues: CASSEVQGIDGYTF.